The 19 T cell receptor beta chains reported below all come from one sample, sequenced in a study of blood T cell repertoires in COVID-19. Using immunoSEQ multiplex PCR, the repertoire was profiled, and TCRdb retains in-frame clones only, with some absent. The table shows roughly 130,000 clones, with about 88% occurring only once. Sequencing used peripheral blood. The receptor set was obtained from a man in his fifties with active COVID-19.

The chain links TRBV27 to TRBJ1-1; unclear D gene. Trimming left V 5 bases short and J 5 bases short, with 18 bases between. This CDR3 is 15 amino acids long. CDR1 is MNHEY, CDR2 SMNVEV, per germline (reference sequence). This CDR3 reads CASSPPETRSTEAFF. The CDR3 nucleotides are TGTGCCAGCAGTCCCCCTGAGACACGGTCGACTGAAGCTTTCTTT.

The chain couples TRBV29-1 to TRBJ2-1; D unclear. CDR1 and CDR2 from the germline V gene are SQVTM and ANQGSEA. Trimming took 0 bases from V and 0 from J, leaving 6 bases between them. The CDR3 sequence is 14 residues long. CDR3 sequence (DNA): TGCAGCGTTGAAGAAACTCCCTCCTACAATGAGCAGTTCTTC. Translating gives CSVEETPSYNEQFF.

This clone was seen a handful of times. The chain has TRBV15 and TRBJ2-2; possible D gene TRBD1, 5 bases. The CDR3 is 15 amino acids. CDR1 LNHNV and CDR2 YYDKDF come from the germline V gene (reference sequence). V was shortened by 0 bases and J by 9 bases, with 14 bases between the two germline ends. The CDR3 protein is CATSRDRAMGRELFF. The CDR3 bases are TGTGCCACCAGCAGAGACAGGGCCATGGGTAGGGAGCTGTTTTTT.

This chain uses TRBV5-1 with TRBJ1-6, with D maybe TRBD1 (5 bases). Germline V lookup: CDR1 SGHRS, CDR2 YFSETQ. The V gene lost 4 bases and the J gene lost 11 bases, with 19 bases spanning the gap. The CDR3 consists of 15 residues. CDR3 loop: CASSPAEQESAPLHF. The CDR3 coding sequence is TGCGCCAGCAGCCCCGCGGAACAGGAGTCGGCACCCCTCCACTTT.

The V gene is TRBV15, the J gene TRBJ2-4, with D maybe TRBD2 (5 bases). The germline gives CDR1 LNHNV, CDR2 YYDKDF (reference sequence). V was clipped by 0 bases and J by 9 bases, with 18 bases between them. This CDR3 has 16 residues. CDR3 bases: TGTGCCACCAGCAGAGATAACGCGAGGGTGGGTCTCATTCAGTACTTC. Translation gives CATSRDNARVGLIQYF.

The chain carries TRBV14 and TRBJ2-7; perhaps TRBD2 as D (6 bases). The CDR3 is 15 amino acids. V was cut by 4 bases and J by 0 bases, with 13 bases left in between. In germline, CDR1 is SGHDN, CDR2 FVKESK. CDR3 coding DNA: TGTGCCAGCAGCCTCCAGCGGGCCTGCTCCTACGAGCAGTACGTC. Its protein is CASSLQRACSYEQYV.

This clone was counted once. V usage is TRBV19 and J usage is TRBJ1-4; no firm D call. The germline V gene encodes CDR1 LNHDA and CDR2 SQIVND (reference sequence). Trimming removed 1 base from V and 11 bases from J, with 14 bases in between. This CDR3 comprises 14 residues. The CDR3 bases are TGTGCCAGTAGTATAGGGAAGACATCGGGGAAACTGTTTTTT. Its translation is CASSIGKTSGKLFF.

The J gene is TRBJ1-1, the V gene TRBV7-9, with TRBD1 matching over 8 bases. V was clipped by 5 bases and J by 4 bases; unmatched bases: 6. This CDR3 has 14 amino acids. Germline values: CDR1 SEHNR, CDR2 FQNEAQ (reference sequence). The CDR3 region is CASSPWTGSTEAFF. The CDR3 nucleotides read TGTGCCAGCAGCCCTTGGACAGGGAGCACTGAAGCTTTCTTT. The variable domain in full, with the rest retrieved from reference TRBV7-9 and TRBJ1-1, is DTGVSQNPRHKITKRGQNVTFRCDPISEHNRLYWYRQTLGQGPEFLTYFQNEAQLEKSRLLSDRFSAERPKGSFSTLEIQRTEQGDSAMYLCASSPWTGSTEAFFGQGTRLTVV.

V is TRBV7-2 and J is TRBJ2-7; tentatively, D is TRBD2 (5 bases). Trimming removed 0 bases from V and 6 bases from J, with 9 bases in between. Germline lookup yields CDR1 SGHTA and CDR2 FQGNSA. The CDR3 extends over 13 amino acids. CDR3 nucleotide sequence: TGTGCCAGCAGCTTAGCCCCGGGGAGCGAGCAGTACGTC. Protein sequence: CASSLAPGSEQYV.

As regards this clone: Other DNA sequences in this specimen translate into the identical CDR3. The chain employs TRBV18 and TRBJ2-3; 11 bases agree with TRBD2. J was trimmed by 0 bases and V by 6 bases; bases with no gene match: 2. CDR3 length equals 15 residues. The germline V gene has CDR1 KGHSH and CDR2 LQKENI. The CDR3 coding sequence is TGTGCCAGCTCCCGGACTAGCGGGAGCACAGATACGCAGTATTTT. Its translation is CASSRTSGSTDTQYF.

The V gene is TRBV15, the J gene TRBJ1-5, with 9 bases lining up with TRBD1. The CDR3 runs 15 residues. Germline CDR1 LNHNV, CDR2 YYDKDF (reference sequence). V trimming: 3 bases; J trimming: 6 bases; junction bases outside the gene matches: 6. As DNA, the CDR3 is TGTGCCACCAGCAGGGAGGGACAGGGTGGTCAGCCCCAGCATTTT. Translating it yields CATSREGQGGQPQHF. The full variable domain, completed using reference TRBV15 and TRBJ1-5, is DAMVIQNPRYQVTQFGKPVTLSCSQTLNHNVMYWYQQKSSQAPKLLFHYYDKDFNNEADTPDNFQSRRPNTSFCFLDIRSPGLGDTAMYLCATSREGQGGQPQHFGDGTRLSIL.

The CDR3 region is CASSPRGTGASSGANVLTF. Here the CDR3 DNA reads TGTGCCAGCAGCCCTAGAGGGACAGGGGCCAGCTCTGGGGCCAACGTCCTGACTTTC. The chain recombines TRBV11-2 with TRBJ2-6; 10 bases fit TRBD1. Germline V lookup: CDR1 SGHAT, CDR2 FQNNGV. J was trimmed by 0 bases and V by 5 bases; bases with no gene match: 10. There are 19 residues in the CDR3.

V is TRBV6-2 or TRBV6-3 and J is TRBJ2-1; tentatively, D is TRBD2 (6 bases). V was clipped by 1 base and J by 6 bases, with 10 bases between them. The CDR3 runs to 14 residues. Germline loops: CDR1 MNHEY, CDR2 SVGEGT. CDR3 loop: CASSYLGSGNEQFF. For the CDR3, the DNA is TGTGCCAGCAGTTACTTAGGTAGCGGCAATGAGCAGTTCTTC.

The chain is built from TRBV5-6 and TRBJ2-5; no reliable D call. Per the germline V gene, CDR1 is SGHDT and CDR2 is YYEEEE. Trimming removed 1 base from V and 1 base from J, with 5 bases in between. The CDR3 runs 13 residues. CDR3 loop: CASSLRFQETQYF. CDR3 nucleotide sequence: TGTGCCAGCAGCTTGCGGTTCCAAGAGACCCAGTACTTC.

The J gene is TRBJ2-2, the V gene TRBV5-5; possible D gene TRBD1, 6 bases. The CDR3 covers 15 residues. Germline CDR1 is SGHKS and CDR2 is YYEKEE (reference sequence). V gave up 2 bases and J gave up 3 bases, with 11 bases separating them. CDR3 residues: CASSLQGLHTGELFF. The CDR3 DNA follows: TGTGCCAGCAGCTTACAGGGTCTTCACACCGGGGAGCTGTTTTTT.

This clone appeared once. This chain joins TRBV12-5 and TRBJ2-1; 9 bases are a match to TRBD2. This CDR3 spans 15 amino acids. J lost 4 bases, V lost 7 bases, and 8 bases had no gene match. Germline V gene sequence: CDR1 LGHNT, CDR2 FRNRAP. CDR3 residues: CASAPGLAKYNEQFF. The CDR3 DNA follows: TGTGCTAGTGCCCCCGGACTAGCGAAATACAATGAGCAGTTCTTC.

The chain joins TRBV5-5 to TRBJ2-7; a weak D match, TRBD2 (6 bases). Germline V gives CDR1 SGHKS, CDR2 YYEKEE (reference sequence). This CDR3 contains 16 residues. Trimming removed 0 bases from V and 2 bases from J, with 15 bases in between. In nucleotides, the CDR3 is TGTGCCAGCAGCTTGGCCTCGGAGGGCGGGGCCTACGAGCAGTACTTC. It codes for CASSLASEGGAYEQYF.

V usage is TRBV4-1 and J usage is TRBJ1-1, with D possibly matching TRBD1 (6 bases). Trimming shortened V by 1 base and J by 10 bases, and 16 bases separated the two germline ends. In germline, CDR1 is MGHRA, CDR2 YSYEKL. The length of the CDR3 is 14 residues. Written as DNA, the CDR3 is TGCGCCAGCAGCCAAGTGAGGGGGGGAGGGGTAGCTTTCTTT. Translating it yields CASSQVRGGGVAFF.

This rearrangement joins TRBV3-1 (or the pseudogene TRBV3-2) to TRBJ1-2; 7 bases line up with TRBD1. The CDR3 extends over 16 amino acids. Germline trimming cut 1 base from V and 0 bases from J; bases unmatched to any gene: 5. Germline CDR1 LGHDT, CDR2 YNNKEL (reference sequence). Here the CDR3 DNA reads TGTGCCAGCAGCCAAGGTATTGGGACAGCTAACTATGGCTACACCTTC. Amino acid sequence: CASSQGIGTANYGYTF.